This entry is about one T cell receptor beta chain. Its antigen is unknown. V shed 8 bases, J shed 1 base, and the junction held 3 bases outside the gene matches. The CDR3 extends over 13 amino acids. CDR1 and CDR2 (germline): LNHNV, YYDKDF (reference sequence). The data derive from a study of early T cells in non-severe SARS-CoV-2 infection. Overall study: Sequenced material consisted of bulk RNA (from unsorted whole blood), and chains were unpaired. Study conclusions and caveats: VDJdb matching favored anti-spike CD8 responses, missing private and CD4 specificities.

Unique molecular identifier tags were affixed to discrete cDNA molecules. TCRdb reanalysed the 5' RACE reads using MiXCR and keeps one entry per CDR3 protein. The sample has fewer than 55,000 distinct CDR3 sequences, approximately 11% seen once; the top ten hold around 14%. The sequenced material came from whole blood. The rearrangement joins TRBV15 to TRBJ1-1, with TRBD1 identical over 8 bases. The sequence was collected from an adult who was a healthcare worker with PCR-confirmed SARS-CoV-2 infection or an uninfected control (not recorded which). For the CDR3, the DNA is TGTGCCACCGGGGACAGGCCGAACACTGAAGCTTTCTTT. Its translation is CATGDRPNTEAFF.